This record covers a single T cell receptor (beta chain). This sample was taken from a study of blood T cell repertoires in COVID-19. Trimming took off 0 bases at V and 4 bases at J, with 15 bases between the two ends. CDR1 is GTSNPN, CDR2 SVGIG, per germline (reference sequence). The CDR3 runs 16 residues. The data were produced by immunoSEQ multiplex PCR, yet TCRdb's version contains in-frame clones alone and is incomplete. The sample has about 180,000 clones; about 88% are singletons. The chain employs TRBV30 and TRBJ2-2, with TRBD1 as a possible D gene (7 bases). This receptor was identified in a woman in her late teens or twenties who had recovered from COVID-19. The sequenced sample consisted of PBMCs or T cells enriched from blood (not recorded which). The CDR3, as DNA: TGTGCCTGGAGTGTACTTCCAGGGGGGCTCACCGGGGAGCTGTTTTTT. It translates to CAWSVLPGGLTGELFF.